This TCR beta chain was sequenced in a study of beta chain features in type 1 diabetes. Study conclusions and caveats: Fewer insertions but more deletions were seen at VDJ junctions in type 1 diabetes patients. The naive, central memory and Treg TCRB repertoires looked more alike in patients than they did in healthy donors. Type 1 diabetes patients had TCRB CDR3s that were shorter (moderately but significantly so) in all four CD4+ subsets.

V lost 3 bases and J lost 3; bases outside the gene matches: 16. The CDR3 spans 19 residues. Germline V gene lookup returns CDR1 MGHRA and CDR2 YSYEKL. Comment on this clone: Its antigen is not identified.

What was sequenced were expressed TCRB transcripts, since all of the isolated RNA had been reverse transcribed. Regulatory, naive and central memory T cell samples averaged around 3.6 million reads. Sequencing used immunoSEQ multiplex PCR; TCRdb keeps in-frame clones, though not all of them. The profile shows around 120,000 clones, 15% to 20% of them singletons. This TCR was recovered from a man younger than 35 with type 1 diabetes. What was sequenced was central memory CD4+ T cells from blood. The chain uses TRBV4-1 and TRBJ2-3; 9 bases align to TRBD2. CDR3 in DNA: TGCGCCAGCAGCCATAACGGAAACGGCGGGGGGGCGATAACAGATACGCAGTATTTT. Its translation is CASSHNGNGGGAITDTQYF.